The 6 T cell receptor beta chains below come from one sample, sequenced in a study of a mutant IDH1 vaccine in newly diagnosed glioma. Time point denoted: week 11, during vaccination. In the vaccine, a single dose held 300 ug of the mutant IDH1 20-mer peptide, along with topical imiquimod. Clones were read by immunoSEQ multiplex PCR, and TCRdb kept only the in-frame ones, dropping some. The sample shows about 32,000 clones, 60% to 80% of them seen only once. The antigens these receptors bind are not known. This specimen consisted of PBMCs, obtained from a glioma patient whose treatment included an IDH1 peptide vaccine. Receptors were obtained from a young man with glioma.

This clone has more than one count but fewer than ten. CDR3 bases: TGCAGTTCCAGGCCTGACACTGAAGCTTTCTTT. It encodes CSSRPDTEAFF. The chain couples TRBV20-1 to TRBJ1-1; the D is unclear. Germline CDR1 reads DFQATT; CDR2 reads SNEGSKA (reference sequence). The CDR3 loop spans 11 amino acids. The germline V and J ends were trimmed by 8 bases and 3 bases, with 10 bases remaining between them.

The chain recombines TRBV9 with TRBJ1-2; D possibly corresponds to TRBD1 (5 bases). The CDR3 loop spans 13 amino acids. V gave up 2 bases and J gave up 1 base, with 6 bases separating them. From germline, CDR1 is SGDLS and CDR2 YYNGEE. The CDR3 loop is CASSVDSNYGYTF. The CDR3 nucleotides read TGTGCCAGCAGCGTCGACAGTAACTATGGCTACACCTTC.

This chain uses TRBV5-5 with TRBJ1-6; D is possibly TRBD1 (6 bases). The V gene's germline CDR1 is SGHKS and CDR2 YYEKEE (reference sequence). V gave up 1 base and J gave up 7 bases, with 9 bases separating them. CDR3 size: 14 residues. The CDR3: CASSLIQGNSPLHF. CDR3 nucleotides: TGTGCCAGCAGCTTGATCCAGGGGAATTCACCCCTCCACTTT.

The chain is built from TRBV13 and TRBJ2-7, with D perhaps assigned TRBD1 or TRBD2 (5 bases each). CDR1 and CDR2 (germline): PRHDT, FYEKMQ (reference sequence). The CDR3 is 14 residues long. V was shortened by 5 bases and J by 0 bases, with 11 bases between the two germline ends. The chain's CDR3 is CASSTRDLSYEQYF. In DNA, the CDR3 is TGTGCCAGCAGCACCCGGGACCTCTCCTACGAGCAGTACTTC. Filled out from reference TRBV13 and TRBJ2-7, the complete variable domain reads AAGVIQSPRHLIKEKRETATLKCYPIPRHDTVYWYQQGPGQDPQFLISFYEKMQSDKGSIPDRFSAQQFSDYHSELNMSSLELGDSALYFCASSTRDLSYEQYFGPGTRLTVT.

The gene calls are TRBV7-2 and TRBJ2-7; 9 nucleotides line up with TRBD2. V was pared by 5 bases and J by 2 bases, with 16 bases of the junction left unmatched. CDR1 SGHTA and CDR2 FQGNSA come from the germline V gene. The CDR3 length is 18 residues. DNA of the CDR3: TGTGCCAGCAGCCAAAGATCCCTTCGACTAGCGGAAACCTACGAGCAGTACTTC. Protein: CASSQRSLRLAETYEQYF.

V is TRBV9 and J is TRBJ2-3, with D perhaps assigned TRBD1 or TRBD2 (7 bases each). The V end was cut by 0 bases, the J end by 0 bases, with 14 bases between. The CDR3 consists of 17 residues. CDR1 SGDLS and CDR2 YYNGEE come from the germline V gene. CDR3 nucleotides: TGTGCCAGCAGCGTAGGTGCGGGGGACAGCAGCACAGATACGCAGTATTTT. Translated, it gives CASSVGAGDSSTDTQYF.